A selection of T cell receptor beta chains follows, all from one sample in a study of T cell responses to AZD1222 COVID-19 vaccine. The repertoire was sequenced with immunoSEQ multiplex PCR; TCRdb's copy has only in-frame clones and lacks some. The table includes tens of thousands of clones, 80% to 90% detected once. The starting material was peripheral blood, obtained 28 days after the second AZD1222 dose. These receptors came from an adult who received the AZD1222 COVID-19 vaccine. Each CDR3 is given with its conserved first and last residue. The D gene is left open where the match is weak. The size field is filled for only some rows; it gives once, few, many or a size class.

D gene | clone size | J gene | V gene | CDR3 protein | CDR3 DNA
- | - | TRBJ1-1 | TRBV4-2 | CASSPDTVGTEAFF | TGTGCCAGCAGCCCAGATACGGTAGGGACTGAAGCTTTCTTT
- | - | TRBJ2-3 | TRBV6-5 | CASSYNKRVDTQYF | TGTGCCAGCAGTTACAACAAGCGGGTGGATACGCAGTATTTT
TRBD1 | - | TRBJ1-1 | TRBV27 | CASSLSTGLNTEAFF | TGTGCCAGCAGTTTATCGACAGGGTTGAACACTGAAGCTTTCTTT
- | - | TRBJ1-3 | TRBV7-2 | CASSPQTPSTIYF | TGTGCCAGCAGCCCCCAGACTCCCTCCACCATATATTTT
TRBD1 | - | TRBJ1-3 | TRBV6-5 | CASSYSGQGVGNTIYF | TGTGCCAGCAGTTACTCGGGACAGGGGGTTGGAAACACCATATATTTT
- | - | TRBJ1-1 | TRBV2 | CASLRGENTEAFF | TGTGCCAGCCTGAGGGGGGAAAACACTGAAGCTTTCTTT
- | - | TRBJ1-1 | TRBV7-2 | CASSLRAGPAFF | TGTGCCAGCAGCTTAAGAGCGGGACCGGCTTTCTTT
TRBD1 | - | TRBJ1-1 | TRBV2 | CASRNRGEAFF | TGTGCCAGCAGGAACAGGGGCGAAGCTTTCTTT
- | - | TRBJ1-2 | TRBV15 | CATSRDGLYGYTF | TGTGCCACCAGCAGAGACGGACTATATGGCTACACCTTC
TRBD2 | - | TRBJ2-5 | TRBV3-1/TRBV3-2 | CASSTTSVETQYF | TGTGCCAGCAGCACGACTAGCGTCGAGACCCAGTACTTC
TRBD1 | - | TRBJ1-5 | TRBV6-1 | CASSEGGTGYQPQHF | TGTGCCAGCAGTGAAGGGGGGACAGGGTATCAGCCCCAGCATTTT
- | few | TRBJ2-7 | TRBV27 | CASSLSEGPTYEQYF | TGTGCCAGCAGTTTATCCGAGGGGCCAACCTACGAGCAGTACTTC
- | once | TRBJ1-5 | TRBV7-9 | CASSPGTLDNQPQHF | TGTGCCAGCAGCCCCGGGACACTGGATAATCAGCCCCAGCATTTT
TRBD1 | - | TRBJ1-5 | TRBV28 | CASSRDREGLNQPQHF | TGTGCCAGCAGCCGGGACAGGGAAGGGCTCAATCAGCCCCAGCATTTT
TRBD2 | - | TRBJ2-1 | TRBV9 | CASSPSGGAYNEQFF | TGTGCCAGCAGCCCTAGCGGGGGGGCCTACAATGAGCAGTTCTTC
- | - | TRBJ1-1 | TRBV9 | CASSNPSSGGTLTRAFF | TGTGCCAGCAGCAACCCCTCCTCCGGAGGGACGTTAACCCGGGCTTTCTTT
TRBD2 | few | TRBJ2-7 | TRBV4-2 | CASSQATSGDYEQYF | TGTGCCAGCAGCCAAGCCACTAGCGGGGACTACGAGCAGTACTTC
- | - | TRBJ1-4 | TRBV5-8 | CASSFYLSDEKLFF | TGTGCCAGCAGCTTTTATTTGTCGGATGAAAAACTGTTTTTT
TRBD1 | - | TRBJ1-5 | TRBV19 | CASSSGTGYFQPQHF | TGTGCCAGTAGTAGCGGGACAGGGTATTTTCAGCCCCAGCATTTT
- | - | TRBJ2-1 | TRBV28 | CASSLFGEQFF | TGTGCCAGCAGTTTATTCGGTGAGCAGTTCTTC
- | - | TRBJ1-2 | TRBV4-3 | CASSQGVYYGYTF | TGCGCCAGCAGCCAAGGGGTTTACTATGGCTACACCTTC
- | - | TRBJ1-3 | TRBV19 | CASNKVSGAGNTIYF | TGTGCCAGTAATAAAGTCAGTGGCGCTGGAAACACCATATATTTT
TRBD2 | - | TRBJ2-3 | TRBV28 | CASTSSGGGDTQYF | TGTGCCAGCACCTCTAGCGGGGGAGGGGATACGCAGTATTTT